A single sample is the source of the 21 T cell receptor beta chains below, sequenced in a study of cytomegalovirus exposure and HLA in healthy donors. The assay was immunoSEQ multiplex PCR, and TCRdb's table has in-frame clones only and misses some. The sample yields roughly 260,000 clones, around 87% seen once. The sequenced sample consisted of PBMCs. The receptors shown here come from a woman aged 18 to 35 in good health and CMV-seronegative.

This chain uses TRBV18 with TRBJ2-7; D perhaps matches TRBD1 (6 bases). V lost 4 bases, J lost 5 bases, and 12 bases lay in between. Germline-derived CDR1 and CDR2 are KGHSH and LQKENI. The CDR3 length is 13 residues. The CDR3 here is CASSLYRDHEQYV. In nucleotides, the CDR3 is TGTGCCAGCTCACTTTACAGGGATCACGAGCAGTACGTC.

This clone has just one count. V and J are TRBV10-2 and TRBJ1-6; the D is unclear. The germline gives CDR1 WSHSY, CDR2 SAAADI. CDR3 length: 15 amino acids. V lost 0 bases, J lost 4 bases, and 7 bases lay in between. In nucleotides, the CDR3 is TGCGCCAGCAGTGAGTCGGTACTGTATAATTCACCCCTCCACTTT. Protein product: CASSESVLYNSPLHF.

This clone was recorded only once. The J gene is TRBJ1-4, the V gene TRBV7-6; 7 bases are shared with TRBD1. This CDR3 has 16 amino acids. The germline V gene encodes CDR1 SGHVS and CDR2 FNYEAQ. The ends lost 2 bases at V and 3 bases at J; junction bases unmatched: 6. Here the CDR3 reads CASSLPSGTANEKLFF. The CDR3 DNA follows: TGTGCCAGCAGCTTACCCTCCGGGACAGCTAATGAAAAACTGTTTTTT. The entire variable domain, with the rest obtained from reference TRBV7-6 and TRBJ1-4, is as follows: GAGVSQSPRYKVTKRGQDVALRCDPISGHVSLYWYRQALGQGPEFLTYFNYEAQQDKSGLPNDRFSAERPEGSISTLTIQRTEQRDSAMYRCASSLPSGTANEKLFFGSGTQLSVL.

The chain recombines TRBV13 with TRBJ2-3; TRBD2 agrees at 7 bases. Germline values: CDR1 PRHDT, CDR2 FYEKMQ (reference sequence). The CDR3 has 17 residues. V was pared by 5 bases and J by 0 bases, with 11 bases of the junction left unmatched. CDR3 amino acids: CASSPRAGVRSTDTQYF. CDR3 bases: TGTGCCAGCAGCCCCCGGGCGGGGGTTAGGAGCACAGATACGCAGTATTTT.

This clone has a single count. The chain joins TRBV5-1 to TRBJ2-3, with a tentative D call TRBD2 (5 bases). Trimming took 2 bases from V and 4 from J, leaving 11 bases between them. This CDR3 comprises 14 residues. Per germline, CDR1 SGHRS and CDR2 YFSETQ. The CDR3 loop reads CASSFGRVADTQYF. The CDR3 DNA reads TGCGCCAGCAGCTTTGGGCGGGTTGCAGATACGCAGTATTTT.

This clone was seen just once. The chain has TRBV13 and TRBJ1-1, with a tentative D call TRBD1 (5 bases). V was trimmed by 0 bases and J by 8 bases, leaving 13 bases between them. The length of the CDR3 is 14 residues. Germline V lookup: CDR1 PRHDT, CDR2 FYEKMQ (reference sequence). CDR3 coding DNA: TGTGCCAGCAGCTTAGGGGGGCGGCTATCCGAAGCTTTCTTT. It is translated as CASSLGGRLSEAFF.

The chain joins TRBV19 to TRBJ2-3, with 10 bases that match TRBD2. Losses at the gene ends were 5 bases for V and 1 base for J; bases not matched to a gene: 3. Germline V gives CDR1 LNHDA, CDR2 SQIVND (reference sequence). This CDR3 spans 15 amino acids. Here the CDR3 reads CASSAGLAGTDTQYF. The CDR3 DNA sequence: TGTGCCAGTAGTGCCGGACTAGCGGGCACAGATACGCAGTATTTT.

This rearrangement joins TRBV7-9 to TRBJ1-6; maybe TRBD1 (6 bases). CDR1 SEHNR and CDR2 FQNEAQ come from the germline V gene (reference sequence). The CDR3 totals 15 residues. Trimming took 4 bases from V and 15 from J, leaving 22 bases between them. CDR3 protein: CASSWEYREQGLLHF. DNA for the CDR3: TGTGCCAGCAGCTGGGAGTACAGGGAACAAGGGCTCCTCCACTTT. Variable domain in full (rest from reference TRBV7-9 and TRBJ1-6): DTGVSQNPRHKITKRGQNVTFRCDPISEHNRLYWYRQTLGQGPEFLTYFQNEAQLEKSRLLSDRFSAERPKGSFSTLEIQRTEQGDSAMYLCASSWEYREQGLLHFGNGTRLTVT.

The chain links TRBV9 to TRBJ2-1, with 7 bases lining up with TRBD2. V lost 3 bases to trimming and J lost 8 bases; unmatched junction nucleotides: 11. In germline, CDR1 is SGDLS, CDR2 YYNGEE. CDR3 length: 15 residues. The CDR3 reads CASSARGSYTDEQFF. In nucleotides, the CDR3 is TGTGCCAGCAGCGCGCGGGGGAGCTATACAGATGAGCAGTTCTTC.

The chain recombines TRBV28 with TRBJ2-7; TRBD1 might be the D (6 bases). This CDR3 region has 14 residues. With 6 bases removed from V and 4 bases from J, the gap between germline ends came to 16 bases. The germline V gene has CDR1 MDHEN and CDR2 SYDVKM. Here the CDR3 reads CASSGTNPPYEQYV. In DNA form, the CDR3 reads TGTGCCAGCAGCGGGACAAATCCCCCTTACGAGCAGTACGTC.

The V and J genes are TRBV7-9 and TRBJ1-4; the match to TRBD1 covers 9 bases. The CDR3 is 17 amino acids. Trimming cost V 5 bases and J 8 bases; bases outside gene matches: 15. The germline V gene has CDR1 SEHNR and CDR2 FQNEAQ (reference sequence). The CDR3 sequence: CASSHGTGPQRGEKLFF. CDR3 bases: TGTGCCAGCAGCCACGGGACAGGGCCCCAGCGAGGGGAAAAACTGTTTTTT.

The chain couples TRBV6-4 to TRBJ1-1; 12 bases fit TRBD1. Trimming at V came to 3 bases and at J to 4 bases, leaving 3 bases not matched to a gene. The germline CDR1 and CDR2 sequences are MRHNA and SNTAGT. This CDR3 has 15 amino acids. CDR3 loop: CASSEGQGAGTEAFF. CDR3 nucleotides: TGTGCCAGCAGTGAGGGACAGGGGGCTGGCACTGAAGCTTTCTTT.

The chain uses TRBV11-2 and TRBJ2-5, with D possibly being TRBD2 (5 bases). CDR3 length: 11 amino acids. Germline CDR1 SGHAT, CDR2 FQNNGV. Trimming stripped 7 bases from V and 5 bases from J, with 8 bases between. CDR3 amino acids: CASTPGETQYF. The DNA of the CDR3 is TGTGCCAGCACCCCGGGGGAGACCCAGTACTTC.

This clone has just one count. The J gene is TRBJ2-7, the V gene TRBV5-1; 8 positions agree with TRBD1. V dropped 10 bases and J dropped 7; count of bases not matched to a gene: 10. This CDR3 has 12 residues. The V gene's germline CDR1 is SGHRS and CDR2 YFSETQ. The CDR3 nucleotides read TGCGCCGGTAAGTACAGGGGGTGGGAGCAGTACGTC. It specifies CAGKYRGWEQYV.

The V and J genes are TRBV11-2 and TRBJ2-7, with D possibly matching TRBD2 (6 bases). The CDR3 length is 18 residues. Germline V gene lookup returns CDR1 SGHAT and CDR2 FQNNGV. V lost 5 bases and J 5 bases, leaving 28 bases between the germline ends. The CDR3 reads CASSPSVSSRGGNNEQYF. CDR3 nucleotide sequence: TGTGCCAGCAGCCCTAGCGTCTCGTCTAGGGGAGGTAACAACGAGCAGTACTTC.

This clone appeared once. This chain connects TRBV18 to TRBJ1-2; 10 nucleotides agree with TRBD1. Germline CDR1 reads KGHSH; CDR2 reads LQKENI. The CDR3 sequence is 17 residues long. J lost 7 bases, V lost 2 bases, and 13 bases had no gene match. The CDR3 DNA sequence: TGTGCCAGCTCACCAAACTCAATCACCGGGACAGGGGCTGGCTACACCTTC. Protein sequence: CASSPNSITGTGAGYTF.

This chain uses TRBV19 with TRBJ2-3; TRBD2 matches 7 bases. CDR3 size: 15 residues. The ends lost 1 base at V and 2 bases at J; junction bases unmatched: 3. Germline loops: CDR1 LNHDA, CDR2 SQIVND (reference sequence). CDR3 bases: TGTGCCAGTAGTATAGTTGAGCGGGACACAGATACGCAGTATTTT. It translates to CASSIVERDTDTQYF. Looking up the rest from reference TRBV19 and TRBJ2-3 gives the full variable domain: DGGITQSPKYLFRKEGQNVTLSCEQNLNHDAMYWYRQDPGQGLRLIYYSQIVNDFQKGDIAEGYSVSREKKESFPLTVTSAQKNPTAFYLCASSIVERDTDTQYFGPGTRLTVL.

The V gene is TRBV4-1, the J gene TRBJ2-7; possibly TRBD2 for D (6 bases). The CDR3 contains 15 residues. V lost 5 bases to trimming and J lost 3 bases, with 17 bases between them. Germline CDR1 MGHRA, CDR2 YSYEKL. DNA of the CDR3: TGCGCCAGCAGCGCTATGGCAGGAGGGTACTACGAGCAGTACGTC. Translating it yields CASSAMAGGYYEQYV.

There are a few counts of this clone. The chain carries TRBV12-5 and TRBJ1-4; 7 bases are shared with TRBD1. Germline CDR1 is LGHNT and CDR2 is FRNRAP. V trimming: 1 base; J trimming: 0 bases; junction bases outside the gene matches: 2. This CDR3 comprises 16 residues. CDR3 sequence: CASGLATGATNEKLFF. The DNA of the CDR3 is TGTGCTAGTGGTTTGGCCACAGGGGCAACTAATGAAAAACTGTTTTTT.

This clone showed up just once. The chain links TRBV28 to TRBJ1-4; D is unclear. V shed 6 bases and J shed 2 bases, with 16 bases lying between them. CDR3 size: 16 residues. Per germline, CDR1 MDHEN and CDR2 SYDVKM. The DNA of the CDR3 is TGTGCCAGCAGGACCGGAGAGGGAACTACTAATGAAAAACTGTTTTTT. Its translation: CASRTGEGTTNEKLFF.

This chain uses TRBV9 with TRBJ2-2; D is undetermined. Trimming removed 4 bases at V and 5 bases at J, with 12 bases between. Germline assignment: CDR1 SGDLS and CDR2 YYNGEE. The CDR3 is made up of 14 amino acids. The CDR3 region is CASSPWIGTGELFF. Written as DNA, the CDR3 is TGTGCCAGCAGCCCCTGGATCGGGACCGGGGAGCTGTTTTTT.